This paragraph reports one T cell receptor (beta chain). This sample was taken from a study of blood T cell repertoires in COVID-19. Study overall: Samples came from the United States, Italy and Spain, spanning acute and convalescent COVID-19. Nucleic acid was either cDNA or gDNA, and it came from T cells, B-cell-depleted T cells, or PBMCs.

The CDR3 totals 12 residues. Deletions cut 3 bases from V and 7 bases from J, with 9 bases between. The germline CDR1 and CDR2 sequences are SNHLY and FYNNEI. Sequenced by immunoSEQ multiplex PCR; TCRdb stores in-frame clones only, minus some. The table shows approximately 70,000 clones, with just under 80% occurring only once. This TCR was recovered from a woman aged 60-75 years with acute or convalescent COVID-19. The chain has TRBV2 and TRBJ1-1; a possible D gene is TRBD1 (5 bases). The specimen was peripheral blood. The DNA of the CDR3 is TGTGCCAGCAGTGATGAAGGGGTTGAAGCTTTCTTT. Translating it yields CASSDEGVEAFF.